Listed here is a single T cell receptor (beta chain). Its antigen is not identified. TCRdb redid the calling of the reads with MiXCR, one entry per CDR3 protein. This sample yields hundreds of thousands of distinct CDR3 sequences, of which approximately 33% are seen a single time; 15% to 20% belongs to the top ten. CDR1 and CDR2 (germline): WNHNN, SYGVQD (reference sequence). Trimming cost V 5 bases and J 1 base, with 17 bases left between them. The CDR3 sequence is 16 residues long. This sample was taken from a study of T cell repertoires in cytomegalovirus infection. Sequences were derived from cultured PBMCs, sampled from culture after CMV antigen stimulation. The chain is built from TRBV10-1 and TRBJ2-5, with D tentatively TRBD2 (6 bases). The sequence came from a human donor in good health (CMV status not recorded). Some clones in this sample may be carry-over from other donors' samples. The CDR3 DNA sequence: TGCGCCAGCAGTTACGGACTAACCACGGGCCAAGAGACCCAGTACTTC. Translated: CASSYGLTTGQETQYF.